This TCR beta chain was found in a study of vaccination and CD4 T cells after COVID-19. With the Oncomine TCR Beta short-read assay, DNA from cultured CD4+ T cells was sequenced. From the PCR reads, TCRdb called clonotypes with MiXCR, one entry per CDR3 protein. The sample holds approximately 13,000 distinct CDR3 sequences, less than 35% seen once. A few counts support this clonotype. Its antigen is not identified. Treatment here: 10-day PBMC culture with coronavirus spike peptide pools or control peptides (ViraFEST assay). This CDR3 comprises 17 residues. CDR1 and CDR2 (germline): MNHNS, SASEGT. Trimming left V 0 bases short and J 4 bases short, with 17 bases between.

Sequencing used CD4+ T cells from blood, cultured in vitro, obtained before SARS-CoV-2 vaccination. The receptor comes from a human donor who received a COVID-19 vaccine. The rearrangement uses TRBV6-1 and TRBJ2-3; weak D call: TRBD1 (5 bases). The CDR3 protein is CASSEAETAYNADTQYF. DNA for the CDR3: TGTGCCAGCAGTGAAGCGGAGACAGCCTACAATGCAGATACGCAGTATTTT.